A selection of T cell receptor beta chains follows, all from one sample in a study of blood T cell repertoires in COVID-19. Only in-frame clones appear in the TCRdb table, and some are missing; sequencing was by immunoSEQ multiplex PCR. The sample holds some 180,000 clones, 84% seen once. The sample comprised PBMCs or T cells enriched from blood (not recorded which). The source of these receptors is a young woman who had been exposed to COVID-19. CDR3s include the opening cysteine and the closing phenylalanine or tryptophan. The D gene is left open where the match is weak. Clone sizes are given selectively: once, few, many, or a class where the clone is expanded.

clone_size j_call v_call d_call cdr3_aa cdr3_nt
NA TRBJ2-5 TRBV7-6 NA CASSLGRVGSETQYF TGTGCCAGCAGCTTAGGGCGGGTTGGTTCGGAGACCCAGTACTTC
NA TRBJ1-5 TRBV6-5 NA CASRTSPRDQPQHF TGTGCCAGCAGAACCTCTCCCCGGGATCAGCCCCAGCATTTT
NA TRBJ2-2 TRBV10-1 TRBD1 CASRGQGNTGELFF TGCGCCAGCAGAGGACAGGGCAACACCGGGGAGCTGTTTTTT
NA TRBJ2-3 TRBV13 NA CASTILNWGRGTDTQYF TGTGCCAGCACCATACTTAATTGGGGGCGGGGCACAGATACGCAGTATTTT
few TRBJ1-1 TRBV4-1 TRBD1 CASSQQGAFGEAFF TGCGCCAGCAGCCAACAGGGGGCGTTCGGTGAAGCTTTCTTT
NA TRBJ1-3 TRBV7-9 NA CASRPGYGNTIYF TGTGCCAGCAGACCAGGGTATGGAAACACCATATATTTT
NA TRBJ1-4 TRBV23-1 TRBD1 CASSLSGTGGGIRGKLFF TGCGCCAGCAGTCTTTCCGGGACAGGGGGCGGGATTCGGGGGAAACTGTTTTTT
once TRBJ2-7 TRBV19 TRBD1 CASRERTGGYEQYF TGTGCCAGTAGAGAAAGAACAGGGGGGTACGAGCAGTACTTC
NA TRBJ1-1 TRBV7-2 NA CASSLPLRGKGMNTEAFF TGTGCCAGCAGCTTACCGCTGAGGGGGAAGGGGATGAACACTGAAGCTTTCTTT
NA TRBJ2-3 TRBV6-5 NA CASSPDSGTDTQYF TGTGCCAGCAGTCCTGACTCGGGCACAGATACGCAGTATTTT
once TRBJ2-2 TRBV4-3 TRBD2 CASSKALAGENTGELFF TGCGCCAGCAGCAAGGCCCTAGCGGGGGAGAACACCGGGGAGCTGTTTTTT
NA TRBJ2-1 TRBV5-1 TRBD1 CASSLQGSGLSGEQFF TGCGCCAGCAGCTTACAGGGGTCCGGGTTATCGGGTGAGCAGTTCTTC
once TRBJ2-7 TRBV6-6 TRBD1 CASSPGGTGVYEQYF TGTGCCAGCAGTCCGGGAGGGACAGGGGTCTACGAGCAGTACTTC
NA TRBJ1-4 TRBV25-1 NA CASSPRGGANEKLFF TGTGCCAGCAGTCCTCGGGGGGGGGCAAATGAAAAACTGTTTTTT
NA TRBJ1-1 TRBV27 NA CASRLSGTEAFF TGTGCCAGCAGACTATCGGGGACTGAAGCTTTCTTT